A selection of T cell receptor beta chains follows, all from one sample in a study of blood T cell repertoires in COVID-19. Clones were read by immunoSEQ multiplex PCR, and TCRdb kept only the in-frame ones, dropping some. The sample contains over 200,000 clones, 86% of which appear only once. The material sequenced was peripheral blood. These receptors were obtained from a middle-aged man who had recovered from COVID-19. Each CDR3 is given without its conserved first and last residue. The D gene is left open where the match is weak. Clone size is given for some rows only: seen once, a few or many times, or a class if the clone is expanded.

d_call j_call v_call clone_size cdr3_aa
. TRBJ1-5 TRBV6-5 . ATAQGIGNQPQH
. TRBJ2-5 TRBV30 . AWRTAGVETQY
. TRBJ2-1 TRBV30 . AWSVRDEQF
. TRBJ2-4 TRBV11-2 . ASSSRLAKNIQY
TRBD2 TRBJ2-1 TRBV18 . ASSPPLAGGPGEQF
. TRBJ1-3 TRBV4-3 . ASSQNHWTDSGNTIY
TRBD1 TRBJ1-2 TRBV28 . AINLTGGNYGYT
TRBD1 TRBJ1-2 TRBV6-5 . ASSTGGDYGYT
. TRBJ1-5 TRBV7-2 . ASSLEGGDGNQPQH
. TRBJ2-3 TRBV7-3 once ASSLSRTDTQY
TRBD2 TRBJ2-3 TRBV7-8 . ASSLLAGYTDTQY
TRBD2 TRBJ2-3 TRBV7-3 . ASSSLGRTDTQY
. TRBJ1-5 TRBV6-5 . ASSRGPGGQPQH